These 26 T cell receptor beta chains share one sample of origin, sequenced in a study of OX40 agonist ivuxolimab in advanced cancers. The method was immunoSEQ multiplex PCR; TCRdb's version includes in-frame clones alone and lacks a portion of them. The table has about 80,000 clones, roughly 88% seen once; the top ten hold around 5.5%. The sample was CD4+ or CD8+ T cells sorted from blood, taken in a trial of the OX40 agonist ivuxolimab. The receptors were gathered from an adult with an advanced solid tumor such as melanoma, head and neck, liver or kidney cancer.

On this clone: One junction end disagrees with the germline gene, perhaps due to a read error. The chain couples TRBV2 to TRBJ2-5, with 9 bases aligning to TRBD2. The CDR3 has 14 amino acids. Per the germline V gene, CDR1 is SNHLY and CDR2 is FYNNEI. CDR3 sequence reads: CASSSRLAVMVSDF. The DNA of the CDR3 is TGTGCCAGCAGTTCGAGACTAGCGGTGATGGTTTCAGACTTC.

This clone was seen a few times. The CDR3 is CASRGGLGGYTF. For the CDR3, the DNA is TGTGCCAGCAGGGGCGGGTTAGGGGGCTACACCTTC. The V and J genes are TRBV4-2 and TRBJ1-2, with D uncertain. Germline values: CDR1 LGHNA, CDR2 YNFKEQ. This CDR3 is built from 12 residues. V was cut by 6 bases and J by 8 bases, with 13 bases left in between.

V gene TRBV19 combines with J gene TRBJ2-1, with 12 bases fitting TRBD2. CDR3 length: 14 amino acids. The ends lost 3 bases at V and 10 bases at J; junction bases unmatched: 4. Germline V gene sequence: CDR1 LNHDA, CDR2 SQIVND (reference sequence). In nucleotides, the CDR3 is TGTGCCAGTAGTATTCTAGCGGGAGGGCGCGAGCAGTTCTTC. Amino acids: CASSILAGGREQFF.

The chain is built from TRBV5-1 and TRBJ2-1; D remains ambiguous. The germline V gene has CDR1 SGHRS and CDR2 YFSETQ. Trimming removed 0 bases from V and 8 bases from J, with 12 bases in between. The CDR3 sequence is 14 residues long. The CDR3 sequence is CASSLASSVDEQFF. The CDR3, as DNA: TGCGCCAGCAGCTTGGCGTCCAGCGTCGATGAGCAGTTCTTC.

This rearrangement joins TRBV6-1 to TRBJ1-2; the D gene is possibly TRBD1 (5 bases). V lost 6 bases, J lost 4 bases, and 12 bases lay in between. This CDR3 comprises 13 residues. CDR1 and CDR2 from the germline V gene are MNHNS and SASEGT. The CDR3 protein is CASRIRDPYGYTF. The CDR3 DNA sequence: TGTGCCAGCAGGATCCGGGACCCCTATGGCTACACCTTC.

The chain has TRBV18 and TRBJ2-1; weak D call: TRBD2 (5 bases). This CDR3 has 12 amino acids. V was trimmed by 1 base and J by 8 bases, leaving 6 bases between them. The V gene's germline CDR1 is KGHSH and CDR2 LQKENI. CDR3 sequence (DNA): TGTGCCAGCTCACCACGGGAGTATGAGCAGTTCTTC. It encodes CASSPREYEQFF.

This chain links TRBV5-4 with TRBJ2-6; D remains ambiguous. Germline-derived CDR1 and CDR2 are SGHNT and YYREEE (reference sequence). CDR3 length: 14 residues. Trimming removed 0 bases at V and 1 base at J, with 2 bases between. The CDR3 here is CASSLGSGANVLTF. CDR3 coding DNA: TGTGCCAGCAGCTTGGGGTCTGGGGCCAACGTCCTGACTTTC.

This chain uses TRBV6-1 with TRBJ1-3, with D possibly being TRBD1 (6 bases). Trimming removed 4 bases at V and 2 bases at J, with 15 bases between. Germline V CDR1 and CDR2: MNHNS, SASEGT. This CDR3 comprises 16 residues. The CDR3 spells CASSVNRVGAGNTIYF. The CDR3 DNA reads TGTGCCAGCAGTGTAAACAGGGTAGGGGCTGGAAACACCATATATTTT.

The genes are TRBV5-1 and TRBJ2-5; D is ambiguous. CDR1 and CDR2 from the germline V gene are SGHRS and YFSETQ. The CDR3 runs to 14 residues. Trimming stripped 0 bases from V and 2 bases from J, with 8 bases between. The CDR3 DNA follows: TGCGCCAGCAGCTTGGAGGCCGCACAAGAGACCCAGTACTTC. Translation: CASSLEAAQETQYF. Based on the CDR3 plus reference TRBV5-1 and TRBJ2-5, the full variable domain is KAGVTQTPRYLIKTRGQQVTLSCSPISGHRSVSWYQQTPGQGLQFLFEYFSETQRNKGNFPGRFSGRQFSNSRSEMNVSTLELGDSALYLCASSLEAAQETQYFGPGTRLLVL.

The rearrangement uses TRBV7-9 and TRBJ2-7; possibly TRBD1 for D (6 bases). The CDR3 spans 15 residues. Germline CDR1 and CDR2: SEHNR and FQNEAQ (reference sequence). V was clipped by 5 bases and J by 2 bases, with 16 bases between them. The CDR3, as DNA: TGTGCCAGCAGCCAAGCGACAGGCGGTCCCTACGAGCAGTACTTC. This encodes CASSQATGGPYEQYF. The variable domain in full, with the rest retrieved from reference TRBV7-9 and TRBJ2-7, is DTGVSQNPRHKITKRGQNVTFRCDPISEHNRLYWYRQTLGQGPEFLTYFQNEAQLEKSRLLSDRFSAERPKGSFSTLEIQRTEQGDSAMYLCASSQATGGPYEQYFGPGTRLTVT.

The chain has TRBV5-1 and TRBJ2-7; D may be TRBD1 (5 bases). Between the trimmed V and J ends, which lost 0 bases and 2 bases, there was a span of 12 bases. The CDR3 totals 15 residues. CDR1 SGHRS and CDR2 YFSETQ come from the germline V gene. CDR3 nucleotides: TGCGCCAGCAGCTTGGTTGGGGCCATTACCTACGAGCAGTACTTC. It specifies CASSLVGAITYEQYF.

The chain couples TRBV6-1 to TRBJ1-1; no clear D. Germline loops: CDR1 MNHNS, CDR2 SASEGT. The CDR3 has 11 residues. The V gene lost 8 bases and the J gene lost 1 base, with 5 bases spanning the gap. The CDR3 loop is CASWGNTEAFF. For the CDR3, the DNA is TGTGCCAGCTGGGGGAACACTGAAGCTTTCTTT.

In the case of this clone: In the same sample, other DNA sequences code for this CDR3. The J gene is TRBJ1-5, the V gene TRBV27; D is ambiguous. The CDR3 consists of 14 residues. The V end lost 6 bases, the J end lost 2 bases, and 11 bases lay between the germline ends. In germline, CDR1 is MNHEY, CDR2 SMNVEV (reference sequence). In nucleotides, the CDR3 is TGTGCCAGCAGCCCGATCGGGGGCAATCAGCCCCAGCATTTT. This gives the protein CASSPIGGNQPQHF.

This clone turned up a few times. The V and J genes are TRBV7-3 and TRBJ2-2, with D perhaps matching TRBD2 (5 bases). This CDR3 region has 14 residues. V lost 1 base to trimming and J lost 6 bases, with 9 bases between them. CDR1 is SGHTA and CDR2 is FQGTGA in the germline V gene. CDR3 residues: CASSLIPGSGELFF. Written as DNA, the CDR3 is TGTGCCAGCAGCTTAATCCCGGGGTCCGGGGAGCTGTTTTTT.

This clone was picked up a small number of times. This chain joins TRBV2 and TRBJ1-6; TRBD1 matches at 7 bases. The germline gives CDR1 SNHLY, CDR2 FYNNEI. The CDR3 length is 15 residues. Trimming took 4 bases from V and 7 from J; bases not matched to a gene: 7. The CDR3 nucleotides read TGTGCCAGCAGTGCGGAGACAGGGAAGAATTCACCCCTCCACTTT. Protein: CASSAETGKNSPLHF.

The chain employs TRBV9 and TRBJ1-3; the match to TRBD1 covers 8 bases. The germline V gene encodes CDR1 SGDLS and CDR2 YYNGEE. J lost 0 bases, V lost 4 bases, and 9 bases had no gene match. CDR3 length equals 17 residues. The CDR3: CASSTDPGGHSGNTIYF. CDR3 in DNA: TGTGCCAGCAGCACTGACCCAGGGGGCCACTCTGGAAACACCATATATTTT. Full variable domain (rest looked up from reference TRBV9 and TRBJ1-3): DSGVTQTPKHLITATGQRVTLRCSPRSGDLSVYWYQQSLDQGLQFLIQYYNGEERAKGNILERFSAQQFPDLHSELNLSSLELGDSALYFCASSTDPGGHSGNTIYFGEGSWLTVV.

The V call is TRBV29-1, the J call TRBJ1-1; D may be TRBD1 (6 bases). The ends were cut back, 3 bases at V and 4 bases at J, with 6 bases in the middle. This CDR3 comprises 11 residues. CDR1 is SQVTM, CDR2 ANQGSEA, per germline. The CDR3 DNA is TGCAGCGTTGACAGGGGCACTGAAGCTTTCTTT. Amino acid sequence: CSVDRGTEAFF.

CDR3 nucleotides: TGTGCCAGTAGTAAGGGGGACGGGGGAGTCGGGTTCTTC. This translates into CASSKGDGGVGFF. This chain connects TRBV19 to TRBJ2-1; D tentatively fits TRBD1 or TRBD2 (6 bases each). This CDR3 has 13 residues. V was cut by 4 bases and J by 15 bases, with 19 bases left in between. In germline, CDR1 is LNHDA, CDR2 SQIVND (reference sequence).

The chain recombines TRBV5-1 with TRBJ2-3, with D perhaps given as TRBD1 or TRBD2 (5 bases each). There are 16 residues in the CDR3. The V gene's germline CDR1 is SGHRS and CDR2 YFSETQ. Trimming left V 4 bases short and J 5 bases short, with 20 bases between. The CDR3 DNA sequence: TGCGCCAGCAGCCCCTACGGGGCAAACAAATTAGATACGCAGTATTTT. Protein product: CASSPYGANKLDTQYF.

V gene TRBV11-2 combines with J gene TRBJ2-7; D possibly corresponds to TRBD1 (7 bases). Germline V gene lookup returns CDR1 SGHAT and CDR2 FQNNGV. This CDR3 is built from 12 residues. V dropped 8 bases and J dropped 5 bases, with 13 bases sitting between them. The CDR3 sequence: CASESGGNEQYF. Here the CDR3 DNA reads TGTGCCAGCGAATCAGGGGGGAACGAGCAGTACTTC.

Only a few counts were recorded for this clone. The CDR3 DNA is TGTGCCAGCAGCTTAGGGCGGGAGGGCCGAGGAGATACGCAGTATTTT. It translates to CASSLGREGRGDTQYF. The chain combines TRBV7-9 with TRBJ2-3; 9 nucleotides agree with TRBD2. V lost 1 base and J lost 5; bases outside the gene matches: 7. The CDR3 length is 16 residues. CDR1 and CDR2 (germline): SEHNR, FQNEAQ (reference sequence).

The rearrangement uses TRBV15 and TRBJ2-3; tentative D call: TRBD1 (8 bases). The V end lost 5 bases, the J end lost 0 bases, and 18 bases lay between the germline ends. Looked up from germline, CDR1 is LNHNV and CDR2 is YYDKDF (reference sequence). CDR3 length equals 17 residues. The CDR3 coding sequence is TGTGCCACCAGCTCACCCCACAGGGGGGGGAGCACAGATACGCAGTATTTT. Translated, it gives CATSSPHRGGSTDTQYF.

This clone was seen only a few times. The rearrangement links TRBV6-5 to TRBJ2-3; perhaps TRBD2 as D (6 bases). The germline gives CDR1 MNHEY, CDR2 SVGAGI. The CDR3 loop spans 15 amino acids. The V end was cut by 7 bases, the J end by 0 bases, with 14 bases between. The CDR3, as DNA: TGTGCCAGCACGGTCGTTAGCGGAAGCACAGATACGCAGTATTTT. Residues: CASTVVSGSTDTQYF.

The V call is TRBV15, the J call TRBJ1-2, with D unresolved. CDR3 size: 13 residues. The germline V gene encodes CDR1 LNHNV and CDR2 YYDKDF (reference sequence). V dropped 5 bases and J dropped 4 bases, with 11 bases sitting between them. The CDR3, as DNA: TGTGCCACCAGCGGCGCGGGTCGCTATGGCTACACCTTC. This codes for CATSGAGRYGYTF. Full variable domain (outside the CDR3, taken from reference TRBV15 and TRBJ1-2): DAMVIQNPRYQVTQFGKPVTLSCSQTLNHNVMYWYQQKSSQAPKLLFHYYDKDFNNEADTPDNFQSRRPNTSFCFLDIRSPGLGDTAMYLCATSGAGRYGYTFGSGTRLTVV.

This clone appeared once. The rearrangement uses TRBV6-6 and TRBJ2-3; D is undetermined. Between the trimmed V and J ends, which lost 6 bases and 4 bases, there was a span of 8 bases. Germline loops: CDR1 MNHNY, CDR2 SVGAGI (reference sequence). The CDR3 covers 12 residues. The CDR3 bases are TGTGCCAGCAGGCCCACATCAGATACGCAGTATTTT. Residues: CASRPTSDTQYF.

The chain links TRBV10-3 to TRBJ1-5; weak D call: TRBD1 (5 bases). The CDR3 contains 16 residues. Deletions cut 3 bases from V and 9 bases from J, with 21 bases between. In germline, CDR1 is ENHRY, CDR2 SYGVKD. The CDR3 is CAISERLGRAEVPQHF. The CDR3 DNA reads TGTGCCATCAGTGAACGGTTGGGCAGGGCAGAAGTGCCCCAGCATTTT.